This T cell receptor beta chain is from a study of regulatory T cells in long-lasting Graves disease. Broader study findings: With persistent disease, TRBV28, TRBJ1-2 and TRBJ2-5 were the favored segments. Few sampled subjects may have lowered accuracy.

This sample's time point: newly diagnosed GD, antithyroid drugs for less than 3 months. With RNA extracted from PBMCs as input, the TCR library was made. The CDR3 sequence is 15 residues long. CDR1 is LNHNV and CDR2 is YYDKDF in the germline V gene (reference sequence). In the case of this clonotype: No antigen is known for it. Given a much more abundant clone one base away, this may be a read error.

With iRepertoire HTBI primers and Arm-PCR of CDR3 regions, TCR beta libraries were built. TCRdb reprocessed the multiplex PCR reads with MiXCR, giving one entry per CDR3 protein. Found here are 400,000 to 650,000 distinct CDR3 sequences, roughly 15% of them singletons; the top ten hold roughly 25%. These data were also reused for a study on T cells in Graves' hyperthyroidism and ophthalmopathy. This second report adds: Clinicians diagnosed patients from clinical symptoms, serum thyroxine and TRAb, thyroid ultrasound and orbital computed tomography.

This TCR was recovered from a woman aged 35-65 years with Graves disease. The material sequenced was peripheral blood mononuclear cells (PBMCs), taken at new diagnosis, from a patient treated with antithyroid drugs. V usage is TRBV15 and J usage is TRBJ1-1; D unclear. The CDR3 region is CATSRWAGQNTGAFF. CDR3 DNA: TGTGCCACCAGCAGGTGGGCCGGCCAGAACACTGGAGCTTTCTTT.